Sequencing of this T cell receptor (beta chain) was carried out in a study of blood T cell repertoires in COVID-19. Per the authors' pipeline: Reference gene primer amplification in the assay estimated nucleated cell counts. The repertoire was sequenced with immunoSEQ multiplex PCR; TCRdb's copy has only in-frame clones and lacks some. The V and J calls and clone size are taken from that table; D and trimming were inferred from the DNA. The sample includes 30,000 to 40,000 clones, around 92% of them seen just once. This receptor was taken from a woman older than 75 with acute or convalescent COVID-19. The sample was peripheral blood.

CDR3 amino acids: CASSLATSGGSRNTQYF. CDR3 sequence (DNA): TGTGCCAGCAGCTTAGCGACTAGCGGGGGGAGTAGGAATACGCAGTATTTT. The V and J genes are TRBV7-9 and TRBJ2-3, with TRBD2 identical over 13 bases. The CDR3 covers 17 residues. CDR1 is SEHNR and CDR2 is FQNEAQ in the germline V gene (reference sequence). V trimming: 0 bases; J trimming: 7 bases; junction bases outside the gene matches: 7.